Given below is one T cell receptor (beta chain) in context. Source study methods: Amplification with reference gene primers provided the estimates of nucleated cell counts. TCRdb's table, derived via immunoSEQ multiplex PCR, lists solely in-frame clones and lacks some. That table gives V, J and clone size, and the DNA gave D and trimming. Of some 120,000 clones listed, roughly 79% are singletons. The sample is drawn from a study of blood T cell repertoires in COVID-19. Study at large: Collection of acute and convalescent COVID-19 samples took place in the United States, Italy and Spain. PBMCs, B-cell-depleted T cells, or T cells were the source of the cDNA or gDNA that made up the material.

V was trimmed by 1 base and J by 4 bases, leaving 13 bases between them. Germline values: CDR1 SQVTM, CDR2 ANQGSEA. The length of the CDR3 is 14 residues. The TCR comes from a man between 65 and 80 years old with active or convalescent COVID-19. The genes are TRBV29-1 and TRBJ1-2, with D perhaps TRBD1 (6 bases). The sequencing input was peripheral blood. The CDR3 sequence is CSVEVGGPSYGYTF. DNA for the CDR3: TGCAGCGTTGAAGTCGGGGGGCCTAGCTATGGCTACACCTTC.